The 32 T cell receptor beta chains below were found in one sample sequenced in a study of graft-versus-host responses after intestinal transplantation. Repertoires were generated with immunoSEQ multiplex PCR, while TCRdb's copy carries only in-frame clones and drops some. The data hold around 20,000 clones, with about 91% observed a single time. The sample was PBMCs, taken 65 to 70 days after intestinal transplantation. The receptors shown here come from a human patient who received an intestinal transplant, so some T cells may come from the graft donor.

This sequence joins TRBV6-4 and TRBJ2-1, with 8 nucleotides matching TRBD2. CDR1 is MRHNA, CDR2 SNTAGT, per germline. With V trimmed by 2 bases and J by 5 bases, 8 bases remained unmatched. The CDR3 runs to 16 residues. The CDR3 loop reads CASSDARAGGHNEQFF. DNA of the CDR3: TGTGCCAGCAGTGACGCGCGGGCGGGGGGACACAATGAGCAGTTCTTC.

The rearrangement links TRBV5-6 to TRBJ2-3; D gene ambiguous. In germline, CDR1 is SGHDT, CDR2 YYEEEE. Trimming took off 0 bases at V and 4 bases at J, with 18 bases between the two ends. This CDR3 contains 17 residues. The CDR3: CASSLAKATLIADTQYF. The CDR3 coding sequence is TGTGCCAGCAGCTTGGCCAAGGCAACCTTGATAGCAGATACGCAGTATTTT.

The chain employs TRBV10-3 and TRBJ1-1, with TRBD1 identical over 9 bases. Unmatched junction bases numbered 13, after V lost 6 bases and J lost 5 bases. The germline V gene encodes CDR1 ENHRY and CDR2 SYGVKD. The CDR3 spans 16 residues. CDR3 nucleotide sequence: TGTGCCATCAGCCCGGGACAGGGACGTTCGGAGACTGAAGCTTTCTTT. It encodes CAISPGQGRSETEAFF.

This clone was observed a single time. The rearrangement links TRBV11-2 to TRBJ2-3, with D perhaps assigned TRBD1 or TRBD2 (5 bases each). Germline values: CDR1 SGHAT, CDR2 FQNNGV. The CDR3 contains 14 residues. Trimming pared 7 bases from V and 2 bases from J, leaving 13 bases between. The DNA for the CDR3 is TGTGCCAGCACCCCCGGGGCCCCCACAGATACGCAGTATTTT. Protein sequence: CASTPGAPTDTQYF.

This chain uses TRBV5-5 with TRBJ1-6; 8 nucleotides align to TRBD1. The V gene's germline CDR1 is SGHKS and CDR2 YYEKEE (reference sequence). CDR3 length: 15 residues. The V and J ends lost 3 bases and 9 bases, in that order; junction bases with no gene match: 8. Here the CDR3 reads CASSWRDRLISPLHF. Written as DNA, the CDR3 is TGTGCCAGCAGCTGGAGGGACAGGTTGATTTCACCCCTCCACTTT.

The chain combines TRBV5-4 with TRBJ2-1; a possible D gene is TRBD1 (6 bases). Germline CDR1 reads SGHNT; CDR2 reads YYREEE (reference sequence). The CDR3 spans 14 residues. Trimming took off 2 bases at V and 5 bases at J, with 11 bases between the two ends. CDR3 residues: CASSFGTQNNEQFF. In nucleotides, the CDR3 is TGTGCCAGCAGCTTTGGGACACAGAACAATGAGCAGTTCTTC.

The rearrangement links TRBV11-3 to TRBJ2-2; D tentatively reads TRBD1 or TRBD2 (5 bases each). CDR3 length equals 16 residues. Per germline, CDR1 SGHNT and CDR2 YENEEA. The germline V and J ends were trimmed by 3 bases and 6 bases, with 17 bases remaining between them. Written as DNA, the CDR3 is TGTGCCAGCAGCTTTTTTGTCAGGGAGAATGCCGGGGAGCTGTTTTTT. Translation gives CASSFFVRENAGELFF.

This chain links TRBV1 with TRBJ2-7; TRBD2 is taken as the D call from the table, unchecked against the DNA. TRBV1 corresponds to a pseudogene. The CDR3 extends over 18 amino acids. CDR3 loop: CTSSQDRFGSHPSYEQYF. CDR3 bases: TGCACCAGCAGCCAAGATAGGTTCGGGTCTCATCCCTCCTACGAGCAGTACTTC.

Only one count was recorded for this clone. The chain is built from TRBV7-6 and TRBJ2-7; D remains ambiguous. Germline V gene sequence: CDR1 SGHVS, CDR2 FNYEAQ. Between the trimmed V and J ends, which lost 1 base and 0 bases, there was a span of 7 bases. CDR3 size: 14 residues. This chain's CDR3 is CASSLGHPSYEQYF. The CDR3 DNA reads TGTGCCAGCAGCTTAGGACACCCCTCCTACGAGCAGTACTTC.

V gene TRBV4-3 combines with J gene TRBJ1-2; perhaps TRBD1 as D (5 bases). CDR1 is LGHNA and CDR2 is YSLEER in the germline V gene. The CDR3 has 14 amino acids. Deletions cut 1 base from V and 4 bases from J, with 10 bases between. The CDR3 nucleotides are TGCGCCAGCAGCCAAGCGAGGGACTTCTATGGCTACACCTTC. This gives the protein CASSQARDFYGYTF.

This rearrangement joins TRBV6-6 to TRBJ2-3; D gene unclear. The CDR3 length is 14 residues. The germline CDR1 and CDR2 sequences are MNHNY and SVGAGI (reference sequence). V dropped 4 bases and J dropped 2 bases, with 10 bases sitting between them. The CDR3 here is CASSWSPFTDTQYF. The DNA for the CDR3 is TGTGCCAGCAGTTGGTCGCCTTTCACAGATACGCAGTATTTT.

The chain carries TRBV19 and TRBJ1-2; 7 nucleotides align to TRBD1. After removal of 5 bases from V and 4 bases from J, the junction contained 13 bases not matched to a gene. The germline V gene has CDR1 LNHDA and CDR2 SQIVND (reference sequence). This CDR3 is built from 16 residues. CDR3 loop: CASSLTDRATIYGYTF. The CDR3 bases are TGTGCCAGTAGTCTAACAGACAGGGCAACGATCTATGGCTACACCTTC.

This clone was seen a single time. The chain carries TRBV5-1 and TRBJ2-7; D is unresolved. V was pared by 0 bases and J by 0 bases, with 10 bases between. Germline CDR1 is SGHRS and CDR2 is YFSETQ. This CDR3 has 15 residues. The CDR3 bases are TGCGCCAGCAGCTTGGAATTCGAACGCTCCTACGAGCAGTACTTC. Translating gives CASSLEFERSYEQYF.

V is TRBV5-5 and J is TRBJ2-7; D remains ambiguous. The CDR3 loop spans 13 amino acids. CDR1 is SGHKS, CDR2 YYEKEE, per germline (reference sequence). V was clipped by 2 bases and J by 2 bases, with 8 bases between them. CDR3 sequence reads: CASSLSFAYEQYF. CDR3 DNA sequence: TGTGCCAGCAGCTTATCTTTTGCCTACGAGCAGTACTTC.

V gene TRBV27 combines with J gene TRBJ1-4, with D perhaps matching TRBD1 (6 bases). V lost 6 bases and J 8 bases, leaving 19 bases between the germline ends. The CDR3 consists of 15 residues. Germline CDR1 MNHEY, CDR2 SMNVEV (reference sequence). Here the CDR3 DNA reads TGTGCCAGCAGCCTTGTATTCGGGACAAGGGAAAAACTGTTTTTT. Amino acid sequence: CASSLVFGTREKLFF.

This sequence joins TRBV7-9 and TRBJ1-2; 9 bases are a match to TRBD1. The V gene's germline CDR1 is SEHNR and CDR2 FQNEAQ (reference sequence). J was trimmed by 3 bases and V by 5 bases; bases with no gene match: 13. The CDR3 runs to 17 residues. The CDR3 region has the DNA TGTGCCAGCAGCACCGTCCCGGGACAGGGTCGGGACTATGGCTACACCTTC. Its translation is CASSTVPGQGRDYGYTF.

In nucleotides, the CDR3 is TGTGCCAGCAGCAGCGGGACGGCGGGGCTTAATGAAAAACTGTTTTTT. This translates into CASSSGTAGLNEKLFF. The chain combines TRBV11-2 with TRBJ1-4; D might be TRBD1 (5 bases). The germline gives CDR1 SGHAT, CDR2 FQNNGV. The V and J ends lost 5 bases and 4 bases respectively, with 17 bases between them. This CDR3 region has 16 residues.

The chain employs TRBV7-2 and TRBJ2-5; a weak D match, TRBD2 (6 bases). Germline assignment: CDR1 SGHTA and CDR2 FQGNSA. V was shortened by 1 base and J by 7 bases, with 16 bases between the two germline ends. The CDR3 is 15 residues long. CDR3 sequence: CASSLGPGLKATQYF. The DNA of the CDR3 is TGTGCCAGCAGCTTAGGTCCGGGACTTAAAGCGACCCAGTACTTC.

V usage is TRBV29-1 and J usage is TRBJ2-1; 8 bases match TRBD1. The CDR3 extends over 14 amino acids. J lost 3 bases, V lost 4 bases, and 5 bases had no gene match. Germline V gene data show CDR1 as SQVTM and CDR2 as ANQGSEA. The CDR3 region is CSVAEDRVYNEQFF. Here the CDR3 DNA reads TGCAGCGTTGCCGAGGACAGGGTCTACAATGAGCAGTTCTTC.

The chain couples TRBV7-9 to TRBJ2-3, with 8 bases fitting TRBD2. Losses at the gene ends were 1 base for V and 4 bases for J; bases not matched to a gene: 7. The CDR3 extends over 16 amino acids. Germline V gene sequence: CDR1 SEHNR, CDR2 FQNEAQ (reference sequence). CDR3 in amino acids: CASSLGPGTSADTQYF. The CDR3, as DNA: TGTGCCAGCAGCTTAGGACCCGGGACTAGTGCAGATACGCAGTATTTT.

The rearrangement links TRBV15 to TRBJ1-1; D gene unclear. The CDR3 covers 16 residues. The V end was cut by 0 bases, the J end by 1 base, with 12 bases between. CDR1 and CDR2 (germline): LNHNV, YYDKDF (reference sequence). The CDR3 DNA sequence: TGTGCCACCAGCAGAGATCGGGTAGGGAAGAACACTGAAGCTTTCTTT. Translated: CATSRDRVGKNTEAFF.

The CDR3: CATSRESPGLGTEAFF. DNA of the CDR3: TGTGCCACCAGCAGAGAGTCGCCGGGGTTGGGGACTGAAGCTTTCTTT. The rearrangement joins TRBV15 to TRBJ1-1; D call uncertain. Per the germline V gene, CDR1 is LNHNV and CDR2 is YYDKDF (reference sequence). V lost 0 bases, J lost 5 bases, and 16 bases lay in between. The CDR3 is 16 residues long.

V and J are TRBV27 and TRBJ1-5, with D tentatively TRBD1 (6 bases). This CDR3 is built from 17 residues. CDR1 and CDR2 from the germline V gene are MNHEY and SMNVEV (reference sequence). V lost 8 bases, J lost 2 bases, and 22 bases lay in between. Written as DNA, the CDR3 is TGTGCCAGCGGAGTAAGGGTGGCAGGGGAAGGCAATCAGCCCCAGCATTTT. As protein: CASGVRVAGEGNQPQHF.

This chain links TRBV27 with TRBJ2-5, with D perhaps matching TRBD1 or TRBD2 (5 bases each). Trimming left V 0 bases short and J 5 bases short, with 13 bases between. CDR1 MNHEY and CDR2 SMNVEV come from the germline V gene (reference sequence). The CDR3 has 15 amino acids. Here the CDR3 reads CASSLSQGGGETQYF. The CDR3 DNA follows: TGTGCCAGCAGTTTATCCCAGGGTGGAGGTGAGACCCAGTACTTC.

The V and J genes are TRBV4-1 and TRBJ2-3; the match to TRBD2 covers 8 bases. The length of the CDR3 is 15 residues. The V segment lost 5 bases and the J segment 3 bases; nucleotides outside the gene matches: 7. Per the germline V gene, CDR1 is MGHRA and CDR2 is YSYEKL. In DNA, the CDR3 is TGCGCCAGCAGCTCGGGGGGGCCGGGGACAGATACGCAGTATTTT. Translating it yields CASSSGGPGTDTQYF.

This rearrangement joins TRBV11-2 to TRBJ2-3; no clear D gene. Germline V CDR1 and CDR2: SGHAT, FQNNGV. The CDR3 covers 14 residues. V was shortened by 1 base and J by 4 bases, with 9 bases between the two germline ends. Written as DNA, the CDR3 is TGTGCCAGCAGCTTAGTGGGATCGGCAGATACGCAGTATTTT. Its translation is CASSLVGSADTQYF.

The J gene is TRBJ2-1, the V gene TRBV9; tentatively, D is TRBD2 (5 bases). The germline V gene encodes CDR1 SGDLS and CDR2 YYNGEE. Trimming left V 4 bases short and J 9 bases short, with 23 bases between. CDR3 length: 16 residues. The CDR3: CASSSSRADRGGEQFF. In DNA form, the CDR3 reads TGTGCCAGCAGCTCCTCCCGGGCCGATCGGGGTGGTGAGCAGTTCTTC.

The genes are TRBV4-2 and TRBJ2-7; D gene unclear. This CDR3 has 15 residues. CDR1 is LGHNA, CDR2 YNFKEQ, per germline. The germline V and J ends were trimmed by 0 bases and 0 bases, with 9 bases remaining between them. The CDR3 here is CASSQEKGSSYEQYF. CDR3 in DNA: TGTGCCAGCAGCCAAGAAAAGGGAAGCTCCTACGAGCAGTACTTC.

The chain recombines TRBV6-6 with TRBJ2-1; D gene unclear. This CDR3 has 15 residues. Germline lookup yields CDR1 MNHNY and CDR2 SVGAGI (reference sequence). The ends were cut back, 6 bases at V and 7 bases at J, with 19 bases in the middle. The CDR3 here is CASSRKVGLENEQFF. The DNA for the CDR3 is TGTGCCAGCAGCAGGAAAGTGGGCCTAGAAAATGAGCAGTTCTTC.

This clone was recorded only once. This chain connects TRBV18 to TRBJ2-7; D not resolved. Germline assignment: CDR1 KGHSH and CDR2 LQKENI. V was trimmed by 2 bases and J by 6 bases, leaving 5 bases between them. The CDR3 runs to 11 residues. The chain's CDR3 is CASSPGFEQYF. In DNA, the CDR3 is TGTGCCAGCTCACCAGGGTTCGAGCAGTACTTC.

The chain carries TRBV4-3 and TRBJ1-2; unclear D gene. The V gene lost 4 bases and the J gene lost 3 bases, with 15 bases spanning the gap. There are 15 residues in the CDR3. Looked up from germline, CDR1 is LGHNA and CDR2 is YSLEER. As DNA, the CDR3 is TGCGCCAGCAGCCTCTCGAGCGTATCGGACTATGGCTACACCTTC. It is translated as CASSLSSVSDYGYTF.

The chain couples TRBV29-1 to TRBJ2-1, with D uncertain. V dropped 1 base and J dropped 0 bases, with 7 bases sitting between them. This CDR3 comprises 14 residues. CDR1 and CDR2 from the germline V gene are SQVTM and ANQGSEA. CDR3 amino acids: CSVEVGVSYNEQFF. The CDR3, as DNA: TGCAGCGTTGAAGTTGGGGTCTCCTACAATGAGCAGTTCTTC.